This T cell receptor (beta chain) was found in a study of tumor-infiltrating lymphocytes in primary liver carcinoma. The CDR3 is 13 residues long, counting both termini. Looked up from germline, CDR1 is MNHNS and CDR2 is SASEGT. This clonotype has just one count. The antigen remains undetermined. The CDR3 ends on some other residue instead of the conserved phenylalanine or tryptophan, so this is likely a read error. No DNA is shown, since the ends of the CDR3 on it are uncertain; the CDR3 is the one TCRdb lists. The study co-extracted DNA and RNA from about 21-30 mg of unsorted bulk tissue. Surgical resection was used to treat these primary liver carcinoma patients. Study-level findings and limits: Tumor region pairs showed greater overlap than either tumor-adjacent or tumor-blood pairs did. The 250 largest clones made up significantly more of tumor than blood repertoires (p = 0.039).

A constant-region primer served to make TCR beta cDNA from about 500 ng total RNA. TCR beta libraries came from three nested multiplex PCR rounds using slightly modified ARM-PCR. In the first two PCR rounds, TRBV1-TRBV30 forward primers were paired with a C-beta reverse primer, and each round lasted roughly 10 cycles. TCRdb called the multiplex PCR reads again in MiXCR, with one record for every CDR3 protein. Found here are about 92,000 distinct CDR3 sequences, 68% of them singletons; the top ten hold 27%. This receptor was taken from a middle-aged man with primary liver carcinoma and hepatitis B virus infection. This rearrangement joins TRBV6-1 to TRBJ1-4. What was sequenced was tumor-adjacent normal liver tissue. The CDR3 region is CASTHPLAEKLLS.